What follows are 5 T cell receptor beta chains derived from one specimen sequenced in a study of cytomegalovirus exposure and HLA in healthy donors. PCR used 60 Vbeta primers and 13 Jbeta primers. The assay was immunoSEQ multiplex PCR, and TCRdb's table has in-frame clones only and misses some. The profile covers about 160,000 clones, with about 85% appearing a single time and roughly 6.3% taken by the ten largest. Material: PBMCs. Receptors were obtained from a male donor in good health and CMV-seropositive.

This sequence joins TRBV6-6 and TRBJ2-3, with 10 nucleotides matching TRBD2. There are 15 residues in the CDR3. Germline trimming cut 6 bases from V and 6 bases from J; bases unmatched to any gene: 9. Germline CDR1 MNHNY, CDR2 SVGAGI (reference sequence). The CDR3 nucleotides are TGTGCCAGCAGGCCTAGCGGGAGCCTCGTGGATACGCAGTATTTT. As protein: CASRPSGSLVDTQYF.

The chain carries TRBV25-1 and TRBJ2-1; TRBD2 agrees at 10 bases. The length of the CDR3 is 17 residues. The germline V gene encodes CDR1 MGHDK and CDR2 SYGVNS. The ends lost 2 bases at V and 0 bases at J; junction bases unmatched: 4. The CDR3 spells CASSEPGLASSYNEQFF. Written as DNA, the CDR3 is TGTGCCAGCAGTGAACCGGGACTAGCGAGCTCCTACAATGAGCAGTTCTTC.

The chain carries TRBV5-4 and TRBJ2-5, with D perhaps matching TRBD1 (6 bases). The DNA matches TRBJ2-7 better at its end, which makes the J call doubtful. Germline assignment: CDR1 SGHNT and CDR2 YYREEE (reference sequence). The length of the CDR3 is 14 residues. The chain's CDR3 is CASSFGDRNDEQYF. The CDR3 nucleotides read TGTGCCAGCAGCTTTGGTGACAGGAACGACGAGCAGTACTTC.

As concerns this clone: A junction end diverges from the germline sequence, so it may reflect a read error. The rearrangement links TRBV7-9 to TRBJ2-1, with D possibly being TRBD1 (6 bases). Germline V gene sequence: CDR1 SEHNR, CDR2 FQNEAQ (reference sequence). This CDR3 spans 15 amino acids. Here the CDR3 reads CSSSLLGTTYNEQFF. CDR3 bases: TGTTCCAGCAGCTTACTAGGGACAACCTACAATGAGCAGTTCTTC.

The V call is TRBV6-1, the J call TRBJ2-1; no reliable D call. Germline V gives CDR1 MNHNS, CDR2 SASEGT. CDR3 size: 16 residues. The germline V and J ends were trimmed by 2 bases and 4 bases, with 15 bases remaining between them. The CDR3 region has the DNA TGTGCCAGCAGTGAACAGCGATTCCAGAAGTACAATGAGCAGTTCTTC. This encodes CASSEQRFQKYNEQFF.